These 6 T cell receptor beta chains originate from one sample sequenced in a study of blood T cell repertoires in COVID-19. Assay used: immunoSEQ multiplex PCR; TCRdb lists only in-frame clones, some missing. The sample lists 200,000 to 250,000 clones; about four fifths were seen once. The sample consisted of PBMCs or T cells enriched from blood (not recorded which). Source of these receptors: a woman between 40 and 50 years old who had recovered from COVID-19.

The rearrangement links TRBV7-2 to TRBJ2-1; perhaps TRBD1 as D (5 bases). V dropped 1 base and J dropped 6 bases, with 10 bases sitting between them. CDR3 length: 14 amino acids. Germline loops: CDR1 SGHTA, CDR2 FQGNSA. For the CDR3, the DNA is TGTGCCAGCAGCTTAGGGGGCGGAAGCAATGAGCAGTTCTTC. Its protein is CASSLGGGSNEQFF.

This chain connects TRBV10-2 to TRBJ1-2, with D tentatively TRBD1 (6 bases). This CDR3 contains 12 residues. Trimming took 0 bases from V and 11 from J, leaving 10 bases between them. Germline-derived CDR1 and CDR2 are WSHSY and SAAADI. The CDR3 sequence: CASSESRGRYTF. CDR3 in DNA: TGCGCCAGCAGTGAGTCCAGGGGAAGGTACACCTTC.

This clone came up a few times. The chain has TRBV29-1 and TRBJ1-3, with 8 nucleotides matching TRBD1. The germline V gene has CDR1 SQVTM and CDR2 ANQGSEA. J lost 5 bases, V lost 3 bases, and 9 bases had no gene match. The CDR3 loop spans 15 amino acids. CDR3 in amino acids: CSVEDREIFRNTIYF. The CDR3 bases are TGCAGCGTTGAGGACAGGGAGATTTTCAGAAACACCATATATTTT. The full variable domain, completed using reference TRBV29-1 and TRBJ1-3, is SAVISQKPSRDICQRGTSLTIQCQVDSQVTMMFWYRQQPGQSLTLIATANQGSEATYESGFVIDKFPISRPNLTFSTLTVSNMSPEDSSIYLCSVEDREIFRNTIYFGEGSWLTVV.

The chain carries TRBV11-3 and TRBJ2-2; 7 positions agree with TRBD2. After removal of 2 bases from V and 3 bases from J, the junction contained 12 bases not matched to a gene. The CDR3 consists of 18 residues. Germline loops: CDR1 SGHNT, CDR2 YENEEA. The CDR3 nucleotides are TGTGCCAGCAGCTTACTCGACCTTCTAGCGGCGTACACCGGGGAGCTGTTTTTT. Translated, it gives CASSLLDLLAAYTGELFF.

The chain carries TRBV5-4 and TRBJ2-2; D might be TRBD2 (7 bases). This CDR3 comprises 16 residues. The V gene lost 4 bases and the J gene lost 0 bases, with 13 bases spanning the gap. Germline assignment: CDR1 SGHNT and CDR2 YYREEE (reference sequence). CDR3 DNA sequence: TGTGCCAGCAGCCAGGGAGGGGGGGCGAACACCGGGGAGCTGTTTTTT. It yields the protein CASSQGGGANTGELFF.

This clone has only one observation. The V and J genes are TRBV5-1 and TRBJ2-7; D possibly corresponds to TRBD2 (6 bases). Trimming stripped 1 base from V and 4 bases from J, with 9 bases between. The CDR3 sequence is 13 residues long. The V gene's germline CDR1 is SGHRS and CDR2 YFSETQ. For the CDR3, the DNA is TGCGCCAGCAGCTTGACCGGGGGATACGAGCAGTACTTC. It encodes CASSLTGGYEQYF.